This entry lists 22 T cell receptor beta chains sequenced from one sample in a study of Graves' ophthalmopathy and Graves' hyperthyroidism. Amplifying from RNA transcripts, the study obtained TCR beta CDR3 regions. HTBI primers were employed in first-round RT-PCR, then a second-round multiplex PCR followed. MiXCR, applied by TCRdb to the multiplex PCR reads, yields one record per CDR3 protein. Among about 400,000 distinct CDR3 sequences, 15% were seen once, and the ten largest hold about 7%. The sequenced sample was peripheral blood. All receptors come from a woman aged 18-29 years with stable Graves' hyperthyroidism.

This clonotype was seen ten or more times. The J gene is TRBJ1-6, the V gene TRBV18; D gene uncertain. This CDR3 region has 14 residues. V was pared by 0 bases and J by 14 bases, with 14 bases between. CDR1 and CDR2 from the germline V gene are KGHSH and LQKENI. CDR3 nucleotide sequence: TGTGCCAGCTCACCACCGGGCCAGAGTGGAACCCTCCACTTT. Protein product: CASSPPGQSGTLHF.

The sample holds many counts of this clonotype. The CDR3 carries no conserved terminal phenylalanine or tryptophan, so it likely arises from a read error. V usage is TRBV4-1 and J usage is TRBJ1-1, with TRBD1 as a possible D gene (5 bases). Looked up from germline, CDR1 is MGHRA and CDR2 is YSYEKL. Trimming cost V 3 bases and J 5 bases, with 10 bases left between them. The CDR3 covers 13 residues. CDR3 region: CASSHLRGTEAFL. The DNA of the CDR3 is TGCGCCAGCAGCCACCTCCGGGGGACTGAAGCTTTCCTT.

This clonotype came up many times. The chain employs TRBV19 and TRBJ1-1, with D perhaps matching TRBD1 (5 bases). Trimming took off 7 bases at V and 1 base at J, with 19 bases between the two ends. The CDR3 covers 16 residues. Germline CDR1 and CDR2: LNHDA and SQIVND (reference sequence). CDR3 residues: CASTLHATGSNTEAFF. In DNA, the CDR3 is TGTGCCAGTACCCTCCATGCCACAGGCTCGAACACTGAAGCTTTCTTT.

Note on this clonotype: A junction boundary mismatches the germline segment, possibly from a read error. The CDR3 is CASSLAPYYGYTF. The CDR3 region has the DNA TGTGCCAGCAGTTTAGCGCCTTACTATGGTTACACCTTC. V gene TRBV27 combines with J gene TRBJ1-2; D is ambiguous. The CDR3 has 13 residues. Per the germline V gene, CDR1 is MNHEY and CDR2 is SMNVEV (reference sequence).

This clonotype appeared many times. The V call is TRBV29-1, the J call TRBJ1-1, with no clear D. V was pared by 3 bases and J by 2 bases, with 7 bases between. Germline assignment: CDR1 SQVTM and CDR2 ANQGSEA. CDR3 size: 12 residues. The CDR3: CSVELSNTEAFF. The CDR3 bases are TGCAGCGTTGAGCTAAGTAACACTGAAGCTTTCTTT.

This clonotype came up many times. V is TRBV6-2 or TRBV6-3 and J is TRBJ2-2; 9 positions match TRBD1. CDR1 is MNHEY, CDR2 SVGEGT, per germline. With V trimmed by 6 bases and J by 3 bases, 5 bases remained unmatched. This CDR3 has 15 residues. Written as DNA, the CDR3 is TGTGCCAGCAGCAAAGGACAGGGGTACACCGGGGAGCTGTTTTTT. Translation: CASSKGQGYTGELFF.

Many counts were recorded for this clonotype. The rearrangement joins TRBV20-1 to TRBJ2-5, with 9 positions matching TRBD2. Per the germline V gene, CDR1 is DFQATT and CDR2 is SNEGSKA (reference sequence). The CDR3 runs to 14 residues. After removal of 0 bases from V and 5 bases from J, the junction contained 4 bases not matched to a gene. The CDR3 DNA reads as TGCAGTGCTAGAGAGCGGGGGGGCCTGGAGACCCAGTACTTC. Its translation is CSARERGGLETQYF.

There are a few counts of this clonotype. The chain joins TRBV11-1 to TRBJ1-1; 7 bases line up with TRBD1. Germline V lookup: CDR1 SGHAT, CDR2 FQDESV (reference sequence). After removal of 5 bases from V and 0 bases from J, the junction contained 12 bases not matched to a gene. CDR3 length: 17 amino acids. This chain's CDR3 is CASSPTRDSPMNTEAFF. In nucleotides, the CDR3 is TGTGCCAGCAGCCCTACCAGGGACAGTCCCATGAACACTGAAGCTTTCTTT.

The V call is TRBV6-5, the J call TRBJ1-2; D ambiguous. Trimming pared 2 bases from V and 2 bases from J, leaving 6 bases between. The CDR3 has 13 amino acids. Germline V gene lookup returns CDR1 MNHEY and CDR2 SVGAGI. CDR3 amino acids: CASSYVGNYGYTF. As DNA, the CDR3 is TGTGCCAGCAGTTACGTGGGGAACTATGGCTACACCTTC.

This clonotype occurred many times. CDR3 loop: CASSTPTGSQYF. Written as DNA, the CDR3 is TGTGCCAGCAGTACCCCGACAGGTAGTCAGTACTTC. The chain couples TRBV12-3 or TRBV12-4 to TRBJ2-5, with D possibly TRBD1 on 6 matching bases. The CDR3 sequence is 12 residues long. Trimming stripped 5 bases from V and 11 bases from J, with 15 bases between.

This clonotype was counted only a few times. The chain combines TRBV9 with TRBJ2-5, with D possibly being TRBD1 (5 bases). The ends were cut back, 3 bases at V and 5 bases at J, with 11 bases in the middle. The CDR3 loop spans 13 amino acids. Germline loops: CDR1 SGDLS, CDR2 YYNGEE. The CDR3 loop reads CASSARVLETQYF. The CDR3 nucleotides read TGTGCCAGCAGCGCCAGGGTCCTTGAGACCCAGTACTTC. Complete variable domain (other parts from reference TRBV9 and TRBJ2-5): DSGVTQTPKHLITATGQRVTLRCSPRSGDLSVYWYQQSLDQGLQFLIQYYNGEERAKGNILERFSAQQFPDLHSELNLSSLELGDSALYFCASSARVLETQYFGPGTRLLVL.

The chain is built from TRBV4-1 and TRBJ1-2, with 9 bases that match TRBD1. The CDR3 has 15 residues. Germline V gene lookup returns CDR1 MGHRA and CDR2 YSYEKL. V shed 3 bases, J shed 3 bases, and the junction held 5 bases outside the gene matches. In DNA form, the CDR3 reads TGCGCCAGCAGCCATGTGACAGGGGGGGACTATGGCTACACCTTC. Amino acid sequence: CASSHVTGGDYGYTF.

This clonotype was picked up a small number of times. In DNA, the CDR3 is TGTGCCAGCAGCCACCGGGACATCTACGAGCAGTACTTC. Translating it yields CASSHRDIYEQYF. This chain connects TRBV6-1 to TRBJ2-7, with D tentatively TRBD1 (6 bases). Germline lookup yields CDR1 MNHNS and CDR2 SASEGT. V gave up 6 bases and J gave up 3 bases, with 12 bases separating them. The CDR3 is 13 residues long.

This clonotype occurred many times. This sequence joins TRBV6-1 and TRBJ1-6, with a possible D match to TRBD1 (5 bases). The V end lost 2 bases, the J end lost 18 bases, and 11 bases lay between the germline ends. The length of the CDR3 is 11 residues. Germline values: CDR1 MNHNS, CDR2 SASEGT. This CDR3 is CASSESPGRHF. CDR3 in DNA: TGTGCCAGCAGTGAATCACCGGGACGCCACTTT.

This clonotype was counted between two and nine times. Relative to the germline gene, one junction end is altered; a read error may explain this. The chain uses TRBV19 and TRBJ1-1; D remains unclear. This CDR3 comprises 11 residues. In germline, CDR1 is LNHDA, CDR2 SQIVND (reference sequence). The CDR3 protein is CACSPGTEAFF. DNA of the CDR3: TGTGCCTGTAGTCCTGGAACTGAAGCTTTCTTT.

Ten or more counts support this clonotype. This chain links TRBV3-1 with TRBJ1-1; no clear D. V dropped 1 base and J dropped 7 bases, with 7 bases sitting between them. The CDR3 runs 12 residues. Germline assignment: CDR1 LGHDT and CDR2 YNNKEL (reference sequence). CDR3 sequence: CASSQAGFEAFF. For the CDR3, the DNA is TGTGCCAGCAGCCAAGCGGGATTTGAAGCTTTCTTT.

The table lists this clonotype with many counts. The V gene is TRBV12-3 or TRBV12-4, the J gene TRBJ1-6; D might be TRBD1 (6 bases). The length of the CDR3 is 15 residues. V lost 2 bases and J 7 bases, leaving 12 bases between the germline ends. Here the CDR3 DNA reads TGTGCCAGCAGTTTAACAGGGCGCAAAAATTCACCCCTCCACTTT. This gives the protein CASSLTGRKNSPLHF.

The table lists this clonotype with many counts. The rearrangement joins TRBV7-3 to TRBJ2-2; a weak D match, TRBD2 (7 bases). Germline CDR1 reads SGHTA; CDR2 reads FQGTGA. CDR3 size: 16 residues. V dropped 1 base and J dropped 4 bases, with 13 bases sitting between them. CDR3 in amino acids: CASSLISGGFTGELFF. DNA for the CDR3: TGTGCCAGCAGCTTAATTTCGGGGGGCTTCACCGGGGAGCTGTTTTTT.

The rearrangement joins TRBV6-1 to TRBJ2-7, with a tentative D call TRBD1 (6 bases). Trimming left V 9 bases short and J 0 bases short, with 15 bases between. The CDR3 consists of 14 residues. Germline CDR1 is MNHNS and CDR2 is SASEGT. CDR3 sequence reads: CASWEAGDSYEQYF. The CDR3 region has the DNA TGTGCCAGTTGGGAAGCAGGGGACTCCTACGAGCAGTACTTC.

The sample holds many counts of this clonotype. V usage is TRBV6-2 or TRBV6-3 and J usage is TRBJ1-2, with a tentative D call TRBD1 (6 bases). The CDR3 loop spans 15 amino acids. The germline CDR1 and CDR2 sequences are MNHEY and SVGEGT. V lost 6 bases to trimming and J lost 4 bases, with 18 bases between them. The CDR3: CASREDSRRSYGYTF. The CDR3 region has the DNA TGTGCCAGCAGAGAGGACAGCCGAAGGAGCTATGGCTACACCTTC.

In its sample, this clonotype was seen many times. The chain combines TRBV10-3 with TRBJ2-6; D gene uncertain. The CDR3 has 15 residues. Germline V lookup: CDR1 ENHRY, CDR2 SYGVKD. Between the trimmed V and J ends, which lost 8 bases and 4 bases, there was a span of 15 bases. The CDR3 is CAIVDSEAGANVLTF. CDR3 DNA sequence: TGTGCCATCGTAGACTCCGAAGCCGGGGCCAACGTCCTGACTTTC.

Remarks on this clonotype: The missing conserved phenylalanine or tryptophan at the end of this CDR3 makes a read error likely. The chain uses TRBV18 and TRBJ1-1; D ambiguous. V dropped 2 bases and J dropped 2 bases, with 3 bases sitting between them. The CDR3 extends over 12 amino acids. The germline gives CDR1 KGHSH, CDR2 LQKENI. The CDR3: CASSPSNTEAFV. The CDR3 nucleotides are TGTGCCAGCTCACCATCTAACACTGAAGCTTTCGTT.